This T cell receptor (beta chain) was sequenced in a study of T cells after yellow fever vaccination. Study-level points and caveats: Abundant contaminating clonotypes from the bulk population could appear in FACS-sorted repertoires. A faster peak, day 5 versus 15, was reached by the weaker secondary response.

A universal primer site and UMIs were added as TCR cDNA was made by 5'RACE template switching. TCRdb re-called the 5' RACE reads through MiXCR, storing one row per CDR3 protein. The sample holds about 630,000 distinct CDR3 sequences, roughly an eighth seen once. Germline V gene data show CDR1 as SGHTA and CDR2 as FQGNSA. This CDR3 has 13 residues. The V end was cut by 5 bases, the J end by 3 bases, with 11 bases between. As to this clonotype: The antigen is undetermined.

This clonotype was sampled from a man between 25 and 39 years old who received the YFV17D yellow fever vaccine. Sequencing used PBMCs, obtained on the day of the yellow fever booster vaccination. J is TRBJ2-7 and V is TRBV7-2, with no clear D. The CDR3 coding sequence is TGTGCCAGCAGCGTCACAAGATTCTACGAGCAGTACTTC. As protein: CASSVTRFYEQYF.